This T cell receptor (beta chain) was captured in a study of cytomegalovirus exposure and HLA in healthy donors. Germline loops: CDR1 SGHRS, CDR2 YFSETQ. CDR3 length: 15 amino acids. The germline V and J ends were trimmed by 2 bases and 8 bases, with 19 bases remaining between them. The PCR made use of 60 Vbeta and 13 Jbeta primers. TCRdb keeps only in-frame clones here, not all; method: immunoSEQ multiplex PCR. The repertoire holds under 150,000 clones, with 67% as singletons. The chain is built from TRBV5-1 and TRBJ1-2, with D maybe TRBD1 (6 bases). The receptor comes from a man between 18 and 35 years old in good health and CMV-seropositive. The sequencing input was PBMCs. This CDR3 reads CASSLVTFGQPGYTF. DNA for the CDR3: TGCGCCAGCAGCTTAGTCACATTCGGACAGCCCGGCTACACCTTC.